The 10 T cell receptor beta chains in this list originate from one sample, sequenced in a study of control samples from healthy donors and cancer patients (TCRdb year 2020). To prepare the library, the immunoSEQ multiplex PCR assay was applied. The table comes from immuneACCESS by way of TCRdb, which keeps in-frame sequences with V and J called. Part of the clones is missing from these tables; in studies checked, under half for an unresolved V gene and the rest for unknown reasons. A total of about 120,000 clones appear in this sample, roughly nine tenths of them only once. 7.8% of the sample is held by the ten biggest clonotypes. The sample consisted of blood. The source is a woman aged 18-29 years in good health.

The rearrangement joins TRBV7-2 to TRBJ1-1, with D tentatively TRBD1 (5 bases). This CDR3 has 13 residues. Germline V lookup: CDR1 SGHTA, CDR2 FQGNSA. Trimming shortened V by 3 bases and J by 4 bases, and 9 bases separated the two germline ends. In DNA, the CDR3 is TGTGCCAGCAGCTTCTCGACAGTCACTGAAGCTTTCTTT. Amino acids: CASSFSTVTEAFF.

The CDR3 sequence is CSVTPSQGSGQFF. The CDR3 nucleotides are TGCAGCGTTACCCCCTCACAGGGATCGGGACAGTTCTTC. This chain links TRBV29-1 with TRBJ2-1; weak D call: TRBD1 (6 bases). V gave up 5 bases and J gave up 13 bases, with 21 bases separating them. The germline gives CDR1 SQVTM, CDR2 ANQGSEA. The CDR3 loop spans 13 amino acids.

V is TRBV13 and J is TRBJ1-1, with D perhaps TRBD1 (5 bases). Germline V lookup: CDR1 PRHDT, CDR2 FYEKMQ (reference sequence). Between the trimmed V and J ends, which lost 4 bases and 1 base, there was a span of 10 bases. CDR3 length equals 14 residues. CDR3: CASSWSGGNTEAFF. As DNA, the CDR3 is TGTGCCAGCAGCTGGTCCGGGGGGAACACTGAAGCTTTCTTT.

The rearrangement uses TRBV14 and TRBJ2-3, with D hard to call. This CDR3 spans 11 amino acids. CDR1 SGHDN and CDR2 FVKESK come from the germline V gene. V lost 4 bases, J lost 2 bases, and 1 base lay in between. This chain's CDR3 is CASSLTDTQYF. CDR3 sequence (DNA): TGTGCCAGCAGCCTCACAGATACGCAGTATTTT.

The chain uses TRBV13 and TRBJ2-3; no firm D call. CDR3 length: 14 residues. The ends were cut back, 0 bases at V and 1 base at J, with 5 bases in the middle. Germline lookup yields CDR1 PRHDT and CDR2 FYEKMQ (reference sequence). CDR3 region: CASSLGRGTDTQYF. The CDR3 DNA reads TGTGCCAGCAGCTTAGGACGGGGCACAGATACGCAGTATTTT.

The CDR3 region is CASSDRGWATEAFF. The DNA for the CDR3 is TGTGCCAGCAGCGATAGGGGGTGGGCCACTGAAGCTTTCTTT. The V gene is TRBV11-3, the J gene TRBJ1-1; weak D call: TRBD1 (6 bases). Germline assignment: CDR1 SGHNT and CDR2 YENEEA. This CDR3 comprises 14 residues. The V and J ends lost 5 bases and 4 bases respectively, with 14 bases between them. Full variable domain (remainder filled in from reference TRBV11-3 and TRBJ1-1): EAGVVQSPRYKIIEKKQPVAFWCNPISGHNTLYWYLQNLGQGPELLIRYENEEAVDDSQLPKDRFSAERLKGVDSTLKIQPAELGDSAVYLCASSDRGWATEAFFGQGTRLTVV.

This chain joins TRBV28 and TRBJ2-1; 10 nucleotides match TRBD2. Per germline, CDR1 MDHEN and CDR2 SYDVKM. After removal of 6 bases from V and 4 bases from J, the junction contained 6 bases not matched to a gene. The CDR3 is made up of 15 amino acids. CDR3 sequence reads: CASSRGTSVYNEQFF. The CDR3 region has the DNA TGTGCCAGCAGCCGGGGGACTAGCGTATACAATGAGCAGTTCTTC.

The rearrangement uses TRBV4-3 and TRBJ2-5; 8 nucleotides match TRBD2. Germline V gives CDR1 LGHNA, CDR2 YSLEER. Unmatched junction bases numbered 5, after V lost 0 bases and J lost 2 bases. The CDR3 has 16 residues. The CDR3 DNA follows: TGCGCCAGCAGCCAAGATCGGGCGGGGGGTCAAGAGACCCAGTACTTC. It translates to CASSQDRAGGQETQYF.

This clone was recorded once. The chain carries TRBV10-3 and TRBJ1-1; no definite D call. The CDR3 sequence is 14 residues long. The germline V gene encodes CDR1 ENHRY and CDR2 SYGVKD. Between the trimmed V and J ends, which lost 5 bases and 1 base, there was a span of 11 bases. The CDR3 is CAISLDGKNTEAFF. DNA of the CDR3: TGTGCCATCAGTTTGGACGGAAAGAACACTGAAGCTTTCTTT.

This clone was recorded once. The chain recombines TRBV14 with TRBJ2-3, with D uncertain. V was shortened by 4 bases and J by 6 bases, with 17 bases between the two germline ends. The CDR3 is 15 residues long. Germline V gives CDR1 SGHDN, CDR2 FVKESK. The CDR3 region has the DNA TGTGCCAGCAGCCCGGTCAGCTGGTATGGGGATACGCAGTATTTT. Its translation: CASSPVSWYGDTQYF.